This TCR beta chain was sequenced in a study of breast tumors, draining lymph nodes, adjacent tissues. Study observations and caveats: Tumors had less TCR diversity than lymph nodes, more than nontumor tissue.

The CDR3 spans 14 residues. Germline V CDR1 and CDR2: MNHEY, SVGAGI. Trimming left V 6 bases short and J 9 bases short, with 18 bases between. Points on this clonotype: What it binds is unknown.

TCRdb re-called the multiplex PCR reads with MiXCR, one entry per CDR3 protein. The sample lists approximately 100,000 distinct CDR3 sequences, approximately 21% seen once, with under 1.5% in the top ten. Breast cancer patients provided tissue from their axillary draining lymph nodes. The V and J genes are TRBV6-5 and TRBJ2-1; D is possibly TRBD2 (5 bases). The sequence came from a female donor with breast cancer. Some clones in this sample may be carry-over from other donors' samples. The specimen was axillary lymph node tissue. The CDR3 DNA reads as TGTGCCAGCAGAGAACGCCAATCTAGCTTTGAGCAGTTCTTC. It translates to CASRERQSSFEQFF.